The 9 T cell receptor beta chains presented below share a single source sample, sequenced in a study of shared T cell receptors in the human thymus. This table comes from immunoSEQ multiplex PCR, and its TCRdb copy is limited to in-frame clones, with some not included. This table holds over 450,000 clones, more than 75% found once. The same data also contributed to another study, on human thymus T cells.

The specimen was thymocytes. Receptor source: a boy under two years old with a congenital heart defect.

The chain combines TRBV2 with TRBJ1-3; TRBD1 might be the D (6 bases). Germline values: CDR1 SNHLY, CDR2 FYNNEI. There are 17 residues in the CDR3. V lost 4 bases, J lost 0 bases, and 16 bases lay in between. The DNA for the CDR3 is TGTGCCAGCAGTGGGACAGCCACACTTCTCTCTGGAAACACCATATATTTT. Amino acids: CASSGTATLLSGNTIYF.

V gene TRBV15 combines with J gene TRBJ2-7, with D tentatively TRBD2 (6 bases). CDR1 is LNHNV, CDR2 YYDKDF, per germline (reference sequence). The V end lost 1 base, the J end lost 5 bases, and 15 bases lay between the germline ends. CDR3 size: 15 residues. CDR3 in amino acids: CATSRALAIRNEQYF. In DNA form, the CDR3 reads TGTGCCACCAGCAGAGCTCTAGCGATTCGGAACGAGCAGTACTTC. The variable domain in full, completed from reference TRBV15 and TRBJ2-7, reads DAMVIQNPRYQVTQFGKPVTLSCSQTLNHNVMYWYQQKSSQAPKLLFHYYDKDFNNEADTPDNFQSRRPNTSFCFLDIRSPGLGDTAMYLCATSRALAIRNEQYFGPGTRLTVT.

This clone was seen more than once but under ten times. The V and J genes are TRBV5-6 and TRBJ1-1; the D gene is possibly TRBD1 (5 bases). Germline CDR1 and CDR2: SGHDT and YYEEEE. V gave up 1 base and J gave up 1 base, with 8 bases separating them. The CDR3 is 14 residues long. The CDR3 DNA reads TGTGCCAGCAGCTTGCAAGGGGCGAACACTGAAGCTTTCTTT. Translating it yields CASSLQGANTEAFF.

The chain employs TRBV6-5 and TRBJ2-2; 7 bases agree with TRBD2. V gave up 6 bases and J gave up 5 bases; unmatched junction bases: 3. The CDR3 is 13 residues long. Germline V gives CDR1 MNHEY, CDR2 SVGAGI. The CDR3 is CASRAGNTGELFF. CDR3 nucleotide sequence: TGTGCCAGCAGAGCGGGAAATACCGGGGAGCTGTTTTTT.

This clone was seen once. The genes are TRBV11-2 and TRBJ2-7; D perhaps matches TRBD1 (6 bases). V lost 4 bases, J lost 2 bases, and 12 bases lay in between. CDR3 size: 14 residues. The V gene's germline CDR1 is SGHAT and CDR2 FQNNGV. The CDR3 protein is CASSCHRVPYEQYF. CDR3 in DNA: TGTGCCAGCAGCTGCCACAGGGTCCCCTACGAGCAGTACTTC.

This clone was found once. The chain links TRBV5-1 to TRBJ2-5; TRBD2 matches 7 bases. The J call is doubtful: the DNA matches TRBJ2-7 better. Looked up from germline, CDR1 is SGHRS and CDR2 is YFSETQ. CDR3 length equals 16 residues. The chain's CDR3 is CASSLGEVVAGDEQYF. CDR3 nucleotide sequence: TGCGCCAGCAGCTTGGGTGAAGTGGTAGCGGGCGACGAGCAGTACTTC.

CDR3 DNA: TGTGCCAGTAACCAATCCGACAGGACCTCCTACGAGCAGTACTTC. This codes for CASNQSDRTSYEQYF. V gene TRBV5-6 combines with J gene TRBJ2-7, with D possibly TRBD1 on 6 matching bases. The V end was cut by 8 bases, the J end by 0 bases, with 18 bases between. Germline assignment: CDR1 SGHDT and CDR2 YYEEEE. The CDR3 is 15 residues long.

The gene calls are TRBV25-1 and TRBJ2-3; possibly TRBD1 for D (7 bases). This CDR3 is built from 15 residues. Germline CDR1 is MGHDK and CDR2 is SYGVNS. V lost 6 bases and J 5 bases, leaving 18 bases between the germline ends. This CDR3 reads CASSLDREVGDTQYF. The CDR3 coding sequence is TGTGCCAGCAGCCTAGACAGGGAGGTTGGAGATACGCAGTATTTT.

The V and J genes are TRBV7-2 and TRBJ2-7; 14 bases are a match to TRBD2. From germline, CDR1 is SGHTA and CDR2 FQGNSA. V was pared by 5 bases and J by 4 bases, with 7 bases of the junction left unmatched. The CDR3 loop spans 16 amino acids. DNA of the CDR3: TGTGCCAGCAGCCAGGGGACTAGCGGGAGTATTTACGAGCAGTACTTC. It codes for CASSQGTSGSIYEQYF. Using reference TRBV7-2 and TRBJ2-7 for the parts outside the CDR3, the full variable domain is GAGVSQSPSNKVTEKGKDVELRCDPISGHTALYWYRQSLGQGLEFLIYFQGNSAPDKSGLPSDRFSAERTGGSVSTLTIQRTQQEDSAVYLCASSQGTSGSIYEQYFGPGTRLTVT.